The 28 T cell receptor beta chains below come from one sample, sequenced in a study of OX40 agonist ivuxolimab in advanced cancers. Assay: immunoSEQ multiplex PCR; the TCRdb copy retains only in-frame clones and omits some. The data show some 66,000 clones, with around 86% seen just once and under 2.5% held by the top ten. The sample was CD4+ or CD8+ T cells sorted from blood, taken in a trial of the OX40 agonist ivuxolimab. These receptors were collected from an adult with an advanced solid tumor such as melanoma, head and neck, liver or kidney cancer.

The rearrangement joins TRBV6-6 to TRBJ1-2; D remains unclear. V gave up 4 bases and J gave up 2 bases, with 2 bases separating them. Per the germline V gene, CDR1 is MNHNY and CDR2 is SVGAGI (reference sequence). The CDR3 totals 11 residues. As DNA, the CDR3 is TGTGCCAGCAGTTCGAACTATGGCTACACCTTC. Translating gives CASSSNYGYTF.

The chain combines TRBV29-1 with TRBJ2-1; D is perhaps TRBD1 or TRBD2 (6 bases each). Germline CDR1 and CDR2: SQVTM and ANQGSEA. V was shortened by 4 bases and J by 0 bases, with 10 bases between the two germline ends. The CDR3 loop spans 14 amino acids. The DNA of the CDR3 is TGCAGCGTTGTCGGGGGCGACTCCTACAATGAGCAGTTCTTC. It encodes CSVVGGDSYNEQFF.

This clone was counted only a few times. This chain joins TRBV10-3 and TRBJ1-2; D remains unclear. Germline CDR1 ENHRY, CDR2 SYGVKD. The V end was cut by 0 bases, the J end by 0 bases, with 2 bases between. The CDR3 has 13 residues. The CDR3 sequence: CAISESPNYGYTF. The CDR3 bases are TGTGCCATCAGTGAGTCACCTAACTATGGCTACACCTTC.

V gene TRBV6-5 combines with J gene TRBJ1-5; D unresolved. Germline V lookup: CDR1 MNHEY, CDR2 SVGAGI. V was trimmed by 8 bases and J by 3 bases, leaving 11 bases between them. This CDR3 has 13 amino acids. CDR3 amino acids: CASASGFNQPQHF. The CDR3 DNA is TGTGCCAGCGCTTCGGGATTCAATCAGCCCCAGCATTTT.

The rearrangement joins TRBV7-3 to TRBJ2-5, with 12 bases matching TRBD2. This CDR3 comprises 16 residues. J lost 5 bases, V lost 5 bases, and 9 bases had no gene match. Germline CDR1 SGHTA, CDR2 FQGTGA. The CDR3, as DNA: TGTGCCAGCAGCCCGTCACTAGCGGGAGGTCTGGAGACCCAGTACTTC. Protein product: CASSPSLAGGLETQYF.

The sample holds a few counts of this clone. This CDR3 is CASSSRGQGAGNTIYF. CDR3 bases: TGTGCCAGTAGTTCGCGTGGACAGGGGGCTGGAAACACCATATATTTT. The rearrangement links TRBV19 to TRBJ1-3; 10 nucleotides line up with TRBD1. Germline values: CDR1 LNHDA, CDR2 SQIVND (reference sequence). This CDR3 is built from 16 residues. With V trimmed by 5 bases and J by 2 bases, 6 bases remained unmatched.

This sequence joins TRBV18 and TRBJ1-1; D remains ambiguous. Germline CDR1 and CDR2: KGHSH and LQKENI. V lost 4 bases, J lost 3 bases, and 12 bases lay in between. The CDR3 spans 14 residues. This CDR3 is CASSLGSSHTEAFF. Here the CDR3 DNA reads TGTGCCAGCTCACTAGGCTCGTCGCACACTGAAGCTTTCTTT.

This chain connects TRBV7-2 to TRBJ2-2; D not resolved. The CDR3 has 13 amino acids. V lost 1 base to trimming and J lost 4 bases, with 4 bases between them. CDR1 and CDR2 (germline): SGHTA, FQGNSA. The chain's CDR3 is CASSLGGTGELFF. For the CDR3, the DNA is TGTGCCAGCAGCTTAGGGGGCACCGGGGAGCTGTTTTTT.

This clone has only a few counts. No conserved phenylalanine or tryptophan is present at the end of the CDR3, so a read error is the likely explanation. The DNA is omitted, as the CDR3 cannot be located on it reliably, and the CDR3 follows TCRdb's listing. The chain is built from TRBV20-1 and TRBJ2-3; the table assigns TRBD2, which was not confirmed against the DNA. Germline V CDR1 and CDR2: DFQATT, SNEGSKA (reference sequence). The CDR3 numbers 11 amino acids, ends counted. CDR3 loop: CSVATSGRDFL.

This chain uses TRBV5-4 with TRBJ2-5; 9 nucleotides align to TRBD2. The assigned J gene may be wrong: the sequence end matches TRBJ2-7 better. The CDR3 extends over 15 amino acids. Germline V gene lookup returns CDR1 SGHNT and CDR2 YYREEE (reference sequence). CDR3 protein: CASSLQLAGNYEQYF. The CDR3 DNA reads as TGTGCCAGCAGCTTACAACTAGCGGGCAACTACGAGCAGTACTTC.

V usage is TRBV7-9 and J usage is TRBJ2-7; 9 bases align to TRBD2. V trimming: 5 bases; J trimming: 7 bases; junction bases outside the gene matches: 12. The CDR3 has 15 amino acids. Germline CDR1 reads SEHNR; CDR2 reads FQNEAQ (reference sequence). The CDR3 reads CASSPTGLAVSEQYF. The CDR3 DNA reads TGTGCCAGCAGCCCGACGGGACTAGCTGTCTCTGAGCAGTACTTC.

This clone was observed once. This rearrangement joins TRBV7-7 to TRBJ2-7, with D possibly being TRBD1 (8 bases). Trimming shortened V by 8 bases and J by 6 bases, and 17 bases separated the two germline ends. CDR3 length equals 13 residues. From germline, CDR1 is SSHAT and CDR2 FNYEAQ (reference sequence). CDR3 loop: CASAVDREGEQYF. The DNA of the CDR3 is TGTGCCAGCGCGGTGGACAGGGAGGGCGAGCAGTACTTC.

The chain uses TRBV19 and TRBJ2-3; TRBD1 matches 7 bases. Germline V lookup: CDR1 LNHDA, CDR2 SQIVND (reference sequence). The CDR3 spans 15 residues. V lost 6 bases to trimming and J lost 0 bases; unmatched junction nucleotides: 6. Here the CDR3 reads CASSTGTASTDTQYF. The DNA of the CDR3 is TGTGCCAGTAGCACCGGGACAGCGAGCACAGATACGCAGTATTTT.

Judged by abundance, this clone is medium-sized. The chain carries TRBV28 and TRBJ2-7; 8 bases agree with TRBD1. V shed 6 bases and J 11 bases; nucleotides not matched to a gene: 15. In germline, CDR1 is MDHEN, CDR2 SYDVKM. The CDR3 runs 14 residues. The CDR3 sequence: CASRATGATTSEYF. The CDR3 bases are TGTGCCAGCAGGGCGACAGGGGCCACTACGAGTGAGTACTTC.

The chain couples TRBV4-3 to TRBJ2-3; D is unclear. The length of the CDR3 is 15 residues. Germline CDR1 and CDR2: LGHNA and YSLEER. The V gene lost 1 base and the J gene lost 4 bases, with 12 bases spanning the gap. The CDR3: CASSQVGSSADTQYF. Here the CDR3 DNA reads TGCGCCAGCAGCCAAGTGGGATCCAGCGCAGATACGCAGTATTTT.

In its sample, this clone was seen once. The rearrangement uses TRBV5-1 and TRBJ2-7; weak D call: TRBD2 (5 bases). CDR1 and CDR2 (germline): SGHRS, YFSETQ. V was trimmed by 1 base and J by 4 bases, leaving 6 bases between them. This CDR3 region has 12 residues. CDR3 in DNA: TGCGCCAGCAGCTTGACTAGGTACGAGCAGTACTTC. Its translation is CASSLTRYEQYF.

The rearrangement uses TRBV6-1 and TRBJ1-2; perhaps TRBD1 as D (5 bases). V lost 7 bases and J 8 bases, leaving 14 bases between the germline ends. Germline V lookup: CDR1 MNHNS, CDR2 SASEGT. The CDR3 is made up of 12 amino acids. The CDR3 nucleotides are TGTGCCAGCACTGCCGGGGGTCTGGGCTACACCTTC. Its translation is CASTAGGLGYTF.

The chain employs TRBV7-6 and TRBJ1-2; 10 bases are shared with TRBD1. V was clipped by 5 bases and J by 2 bases; unmatched bases: 11. This CDR3 comprises 17 residues. Germline V CDR1 and CDR2: SGHVS, FNYEAQ. The CDR3 DNA reads TGTGCCAGCAGCCTAACGACTGGGACAGGGGAGAACTATGGCTACACCTTC. Its translation is CASSLTTGTGENYGYTF.

The genes are TRBV7-8 and TRBJ2-7; 14 bases are shared with TRBD2. The CDR3 length is 16 residues. CDR1 SGHVS and CDR2 FQNEAQ come from the germline V gene. The V and J ends lost 5 bases and 2 bases, in that order; junction bases with no gene match: 5. The CDR3 DNA reads as TGTGCCAGCAGCCCCTCGGGACTAGCGGGAGCCTACGAGCAGTACTTC. It encodes CASSPSGLAGAYEQYF.

V usage is TRBV28 and J usage is TRBJ2-3; no reliable D call. The V and J ends lost 6 bases and 7 bases respectively, with 14 bases between them. The V gene's germline CDR1 is MDHEN and CDR2 SYDVKM. The CDR3 contains 13 residues. CDR3 loop: CASRADMVNTQYF. The CDR3 DNA reads TGTGCCAGCAGGGCCGACATGGTTAATACGCAGTATTTT.

The CDR3 DNA reads as TGTGCCAGCAGCGGGATAGACAGGGGAGGCACAGATACGCAGTATTTT. Protein sequence: CASSGIDRGGTDTQYF. The chain recombines TRBV5-5 with TRBJ2-3; 8 bases line up with TRBD1. The germline CDR1 and CDR2 sequences are SGHKS and YYEKEE (reference sequence). The CDR3 spans 16 residues. V dropped 4 bases and J dropped 1; count of bases not matched to a gene: 8.

This sequence joins TRBV7-8 and TRBJ1-3, with a weak D call TRBD1 (6 bases). CDR1 is SGHVS and CDR2 is FQNEAQ in the germline V gene. This CDR3 contains 15 residues. V was shortened by 5 bases and J by 2 bases, with 13 bases between the two germline ends. The CDR3 reads CASSTPRQAGNTIYF. The CDR3 DNA reads as TGTGCCAGCAGCACTCCAAGACAGGCTGGAAACACCATATATTTT.

This chain uses TRBV6-1 with TRBJ2-1, with TRBD1 matching 7 bases. V lost 2 bases to trimming and J lost 3 bases; unmatched junction nucleotides: 7. The germline CDR1 and CDR2 sequences are MNHNS and SASEGT. The CDR3 is made up of 16 amino acids. CDR3 nucleotides: TGTGCCAGCAGTGAAAGAGGGGGCGCATACTACAATGAGCAGTTCTTC. Its translation is CASSERGGAYYNEQFF.

The chain has TRBV6-5 and TRBJ1-2; D is undetermined. Germline CDR1 is MNHEY and CDR2 is SVGAGI. The length of the CDR3 is 13 residues. Between the trimmed V and J ends, which lost 0 bases and 4 bases, there was a span of 6 bases. CDR3 residues: CASSYSNGYGYTF. CDR3 nucleotide sequence: TGTGCCAGCAGTTACTCTAACGGCTATGGCTACACCTTC.

The chain uses TRBV7-2 and TRBJ2-1, with a weak D call TRBD2 (6 bases). Germline V gene lookup returns CDR1 SGHTA and CDR2 FQGNSA. CDR3 length: 17 residues. V was shortened by 0 bases and J by 2 bases, with 14 bases between the two germline ends. CDR3 nucleotides: TGTGCCAGCAGCTTAGCGGGCGGAGGGTTCGCCTACAATGAGCAGTTCTTC. It encodes CASSLAGGGFAYNEQFF.

The chain has TRBV30 and TRBJ2-7; 8 nucleotides line up with TRBD1. The CDR3 runs 14 residues. The germline V gene encodes CDR1 GTSNPN and CDR2 SVGIG (reference sequence). After removal of 3 bases from V and 3 bases from J, the junction contained 7 bases not matched to a gene. The CDR3 DNA follows: TGTGCCTGGAGCGAACGCGGACAGGGCTACGAGCAGTACTTC. Its translation: CAWSERGQGYEQYF.

V is TRBV18 and J is TRBJ2-1; TRBD2 agrees at 12 bases. This CDR3 has 16 residues. The V and J ends lost 5 bases and 6 bases, in that order; junction bases with no gene match: 8. CDR1 and CDR2 (germline): KGHSH, LQKENI. The CDR3 loop reads CASSVSRTSGINEQFF. CDR3 nucleotides: TGTGCCAGCTCAGTGTCTAGGACTAGCGGGATCAATGAGCAGTTCTTC.

This chain links TRBV5-6 with TRBJ2-3; D is possibly TRBD1 (5 bases). In germline, CDR1 is SGHDT, CDR2 YYEEEE. Trimming took 1 base from V and 2 from J, leaving 11 bases between them. The CDR3 extends over 15 amino acids. CDR3 nucleotide sequence: TGTGCCAGCAGCTTGTCAGGGCAGTTCACAGATACGCAGTATTTT. Its protein is CASSLSGQFTDTQYF. The variable domain in full, completed from reference TRBV5-6 and TRBJ2-3, reads DAGVTQSPTHLIKTRGQQVTLRCSPKSGHDTVSWYQQALGQGPQFIFQYYEEEERQRGNFPDRFSGHQFPNYSSELNVNALLLGDSALYLCASSLSGQFTDTQYFGPGTRLTVL.